The 23 T cell receptor beta chains in this list originate from one sample, sequenced in a study of metastatic and nonmetastatic thyroid tumors (dated by TCRdb to the early 2020s). Before undergoing thyroid surgery, none of the patients had been given any kind of treatment. The library was made by PCR. The sequencer listed for this sample is Illumina HiSeq 4000. TCRdb handled the public reads itself, with Q25 trimming in fastp and clone calling in MiXCR, and kept productive beta chains. The sample table shows around 30,000 clones, and approximately 15% are seen once. Of the sample, more than 4% falls within the top ten clones. The sequencing sample was made of blood. The receptor source for this set is a female donor with papillary thyroid cancer or a benign thyroid nodule (not recorded which). Some clones in this sample may be carry-over from other donors' samples.

This clone was recorded at least ten times. The chain combines TRBV5-1 with TRBJ1-6; 7 nucleotides line up with TRBD1. V gave up 5 bases and J gave up 4 bases; unmatched junction bases: 0. CDR3 length: 13 amino acids. The V gene's germline CDR1 is SGHRS and CDR2 YFSETQ. This CDR3 is CASRTGYNSPLHF. The DNA of the CDR3 is TGCGCCAGCAGGACAGGGTATAATTCACCCCTCCACTTT.

This clone has just one count. The V call is TRBV5-1, the J call TRBJ1-1; no reliable D call. The germline V gene encodes CDR1 SGHRS and CDR2 YFSETQ. V was pared by 4 bases and J by 14 bases, with 24 bases between. This CDR3 spans 14 amino acids. The CDR3 coding sequence is TGCGCCAGCAGCCCGGACGGCATGAACACTGAAGTCTTCTTT. Its protein product is CASSPDGMNTEVFF. The complete variable domain, with remaining parts taken from reference TRBV5-1 and TRBJ1-1, reads KAGVTQTPRYLIKTRGQQVTLSCSPISGHRSVSWYQQTPGQGLQFLFEYFSETQRNKGNFPGRFSGRQFSNSRSEMNVSTLELGDSALYLCASSPDGMNTEVFFGQGTRLTVV.

This clone was seen repeatedly, ten times or more. This clone may be a read error of a much larger clone one base away. This chain joins TRBV27 and TRBJ1-2, with 7 positions matching TRBD1. The CDR3 runs 15 residues. The germline V gene has CDR1 MNHEY and CDR2 SMNVEV (reference sequence). Trimming took 5 bases from V and 4 from J; bases not matched to a gene: 10. The CDR3 loop reads CASSKNPDRPYGYTF. CDR3 DNA sequence: TGTGCCAGCAGTAAAAACCCGGACAGGCCCTATGGCTACACCTTC.

V is TRBV9 and J is TRBJ2-7; a possible D gene is TRBD2 (6 bases). Germline assignment: CDR1 SGDLS and CDR2 YYNGEE. This CDR3 spans 16 amino acids. The V gene lost 1 base and the J gene lost 3 bases, with 17 bases spanning the gap. CDR3 sequence: CASSVTGTLTVYEQYF. DNA of the CDR3: TGTGCCAGCAGCGTAACCGGGACTCTGACCGTCTACGAGCAGTACTTC.

This clone was observed at least ten times. Other nucleotide sequences from this sample produce the same CDR3. The chain carries TRBV4-1 and TRBJ2-5; D gene uncertain. V was pared by 0 bases and J by 5 bases, with 10 bases between. The CDR3 covers 14 residues. Germline V CDR1 and CDR2: MGHRA, YSYEKL. The CDR3 DNA follows: TGCGCCAGCAGCCAAGAACGTACACCGGAGACCCAGTACTTC. This encodes CASSQERTPETQYF.

In its sample, this clone was seen many times. V usage is TRBV20-1 and J usage is TRBJ1-6; D gene ambiguous. There are 11 residues in the CDR3. Deletions cut 6 bases from V and 8 bases from J, with 8 bases between. Germline-derived CDR1 and CDR2 are DFQATT and SNEGSKA (reference sequence). The CDR3 bases are TGCAGTGCCAGGAGTGATTCACCCCTCCACTTT. The encoded protein is CSARSDSPLHF.

The chain couples TRBV4-1 to TRBJ2-3; D unresolved. Trimming removed 2 bases at V and 4 bases at J, with 7 bases between. Germline V gene lookup returns CDR1 MGHRA and CDR2 YSYEKL. This CDR3 spans 13 amino acids. CDR3 bases: TGCGCCAGCAGCCAATCGGTATCAGATACGCAGTATTTT. Protein product: CASSQSVSDTQYF.

The genes are TRBV20-1 and TRBJ2-2; 8 nucleotides line up with TRBD1. This CDR3 contains 17 residues. The trim removed 7 bases at V and 3 bases at J, leaving 16 bases unmatched. Per the germline V gene, CDR1 is DFQATT and CDR2 is SNEGSKA (reference sequence). The CDR3 is CSGGRTGYSVYTGELFF. The CDR3 DNA follows: TGCAGTGGTGGCCGGACAGGGTATAGCGTATACACCGGGGAGCTGTTTTTT.

This clone has a count of ten or more. The chain links TRBV5-1 to TRBJ1-1, with a weak D call TRBD1 (5 bases). This CDR3 region has 13 residues. Trimming took off 4 bases at V and 5 bases at J, with 12 bases between the two ends. Per the germline V gene, CDR1 is SGHRS and CDR2 is YFSETQ. CDR3 in amino acids: CASSGVWGTEAFF. CDR3 sequence (DNA): TGCGCCAGCAGCGGCGTGTGGGGGACTGAAGCTTTCTTT. The complete variable domain, with remaining parts taken from reference TRBV5-1 and TRBJ1-1, reads KAGVTQTPRYLIKTRGQQVTLSCSPISGHRSVSWYQQTPGQGLQFLFEYFSETQRNKGNFPGRFSGRQFSNSRSEMNVSTLELGDSALYLCASSGVWGTEAFFGQGTRLTVV.

Remarks on this clone: One junction end disagrees with the germline gene, perhaps due to a read error. The chain combines TRBV2 with TRBJ2-6; D is uncertain. CDR3 length: 13 residues. Germline values: CDR1 SNHLY, CDR2 FYNNEI. The CDR3 coding sequence is TGTGCCATCGCACAGCCTAGTGTCAACCTCCTGACTTTC. Translating it yields CAIAQPSVNLLTF.

In this sample, this clone turned up a few times. The rearrangement joins TRBV28 to TRBJ2-2; D gene ambiguous. Trimming shortened V by 10 bases and J by 8 bases, and 8 bases separated the two germline ends. The CDR3 runs 10 residues. In germline, CDR1 is MDHEN, CDR2 SYDVKM. The CDR3 sequence: CATSGGELFF. The CDR3 DNA follows: TGTGCCACCTCGGGTGGGGAGCTGTTTTTT.

This clone has a count of ten or more. The sample carries other DNA sequences with the same CDR3. The chain uses TRBV2 and TRBJ2-3, with 9 nucleotides matching TRBD1. This CDR3 is 16 amino acids long. V gave up 6 bases and J gave up 4 bases; unmatched junction bases: 11. Germline assignment: CDR1 SNHLY and CDR2 FYNNEI. The chain's CDR3 is CASRATGGGGADTQYF. CDR3 nucleotide sequence: TGTGCCAGCAGAGCCACAGGGGGCGGGGGCGCAGATACGCAGTATTTT.

The table lists this clone with many counts. This chain connects TRBV2 to TRBJ2-3; 8 bases match TRBD2. The V gene's germline CDR1 is SNHLY and CDR2 FYNNEI. The trim removed 7 bases at V and 5 bases at J, leaving 8 bases unmatched. CDR3 length: 14 residues. For the CDR3, the DNA is TGTGCCAGCAACTACGGGGGGGCGGTAGATACGCAGTATTTT. Its translation: CASNYGGAVDTQYF.

This chain joins TRBV7-9 and TRBJ1-2; D is perhaps TRBD1 (5 bases). Trimming pared 4 bases from V and 4 bases from J, leaving 10 bases between. This CDR3 region has 13 residues. In germline, CDR1 is SEHNR, CDR2 FQNEAQ (reference sequence). CDR3 nucleotides: TGTGCCAGCAGCTCGGACAACCTCTATGGCTACACCTTC. Its translation: CASSSDNLYGYTF.

The CDR3 DNA reads as TGCAGTGCCAATAAAGGGGGCGGTATCTATGGCTACACCTTC. Translation gives CSANKGGGIYGYTF. This rearrangement joins TRBV20-1 to TRBJ1-2; 7 bases agree with TRBD1. The germline V gene has CDR1 DFQATT and CDR2 SNEGSKA (reference sequence). V shed 6 bases, J shed 4 bases, and the junction held 11 bases outside the gene matches. The CDR3 has 14 amino acids.

The chain employs TRBV20-1 and TRBJ2-3; no definite D call. The CDR3 extends over 13 amino acids. V lost 5 bases and J lost 1, with 10 bases in between. Germline CDR1 reads DFQATT; CDR2 reads SNEGSKA (reference sequence). The DNA of the CDR3 is TGCAGTGCTCATGAGACCCGCACAGATACGCAGTATTTT. Translating it yields CSAHETRTDTQYF.

Many counts were recorded for this clone. V is TRBV7-3 and J is TRBJ1-1; 7 bases match TRBD1. J gave up 7 bases and V 4 bases, and 9 bases lay outside the gene matches. The length of the CDR3 is 14 residues. Per the germline V gene, CDR1 is SGHTA and CDR2 is FQGTGA. The DNA of the CDR3 is TGTGCCAGCAGCTACGACAGGGCCGGCGGTGAAGCTTTCTTT. This gives the protein CASSYDRAGGEAFF.

This clone was counted at least ten times. The V call is TRBV5-1, the J call TRBJ2-2; maybe TRBD2 (6 bases). In germline, CDR1 is SGHRS, CDR2 YFSETQ. Trimming cost V 1 base and J 4 bases, with 11 bases left between them. The CDR3 is 15 amino acids. The DNA of the CDR3 is TGCGCCAGCAGCTTGAGTAGCGGACCCACCGGGGAGCTGTTTTTT. Protein: CASSLSSGPTGELFF.

This clone was observed at least ten times. Other DNA sequences in the sample encode the same CDR3. V usage is TRBV28 and J usage is TRBJ1-4, with a possible D match to TRBD1 (5 bases). With 6 bases removed from V and 6 bases from J, the gap between germline ends came to 17 bases. CDR1 is MDHEN and CDR2 is SYDVKM in the germline V gene. CDR3 size: 15 residues. DNA of the CDR3: TGTGCCAGCAGCCCCGGGGGAGGGTCGTATGAAAAACTGTTTTTT. Amino acid sequence: CASSPGGGSYEKLFF.

This clone was detected many times. The chain combines TRBV7-2 with TRBJ2-5; D could derive from TRBD1 or TRBD2 (5 bases each). This CDR3 spans 12 amino acids. The V gene's germline CDR1 is SGHTA and CDR2 FQGNSA. Trimming removed 6 bases at V and 5 bases at J, with 10 bases between. CDR3 coding DNA: TGTGCCAGCAGGGGACGGTGGGAGACCCAGTACTTC. Encoded protein: CASRGRWETQYF.

This clone was seen many times. The chain has TRBV6-1 and TRBJ2-1; 9 nucleotides agree with TRBD1. The CDR3 contains 14 residues. In germline, CDR1 is MNHNS, CDR2 SASEGT. Unmatched junction bases numbered 8, after V lost 4 bases and J lost 10 bases. The CDR3, as DNA: TGTGCCAGCAGTGGGACAGGGGCATTGAGGGAGCAGTTCTTC. As protein: CASSGTGALREQFF.

This clone counts as medium-sized. The sample has other DNA sequences that encode this CDR3 too. The J gene is TRBJ2-1, the V gene TRBV7-2; 9 bases align to TRBD2. This CDR3 contains 13 residues. The J segment lost 5 bases and the V segment lost 8 bases, leaving 4 bases of the junction unmatched. Germline CDR1 SGHTA, CDR2 FQGNSA. For the CDR3, the DNA is TGTGCCAGCCTAGCGGGGCCCAACAATGAGCAGTTCTTC. Its protein product is CASLAGPNNEQFF.

This clone was seen a handful of times. The junction does not match germline at one end; this may be a read error. The chain carries TRBV6-1 and TRBJ1-1; D not resolved. The CDR3 contains 14 residues. Germline values: CDR1 MNHNS, CDR2 SASEGT. CDR3 in amino acids: CASRPGVMNTEAFF. The CDR3 DNA is TGTGCAAGCAGACCCGGGGTCATGAACACTGAAGCTTTCTTT.